This T cell receptor beta chain emerged from a study of shared clonotypes between healthy human individuals. The authors loaded around 190 ng DNA, about 30,000 T cell genomes, into sorted-subset replicate PCRs. Sequencing used immunoSEQ multiplex PCR; TCRdb keeps in-frame clones, though not all of them. The table shows some 2,100,000 clones, with 93% occurring only once. CD45RO-negative CD8 cells positively selected for CCR7 made up the naive population, which excluded terminally differentiated effector memory CD45RA+ cells. Germline CDR1 is GTSNPN and CDR2 is SVGIG (reference sequence). J lost 0 bases, V lost 6 bases, and 3 bases had no gene match. The CDR3 covers 14 residues.

This sequence originates from a man aged 18 to 29 in good health. Some clones in this sample may be carry-over from other donors' samples. The sequenced material came from naive CD8+ T cells from PBMCs. V usage is TRBV30 and J usage is TRBJ2-7, with TRBD2 identical over 12 bases. DNA for the CDR3: TGTGCCTGCAAACTAGCGGGAGGCTCCTACGAGCAGTACTTC. Its protein is CACKLAGGSYEQYF. The full variable domain, in which reference TRBV30 and TRBJ2-7 provide the parts outside the CDR3, is SQTIHQWPATLVQPVGSPLSLECTVEGTSNPNLYWYRQAAGRGLQLLFYSVGIGQISSEVPQNLSASRPQDRQFILSSKKLLLSDSGFYLCACKLAGGSYEQYFGPGTRLTVT.